The entry below describes one T cell receptor (beta chain). The entry originates in a study of graft-versus-host responses after intestinal transplantation. Study-level background: Tacrolimus and steroids were given for around 3 years to all recipients after anti-thymocyte globulin induction.

The data were produced by immunoSEQ multiplex PCR, yet TCRdb's version contains in-frame clones alone and is incomplete. This sample carries roughly 20,000 clones, 50% to 65% of them seen once, and the ten largest clones take approximately 1%. The CDR3 contains 16 residues. The J segment lost 10 bases and the V segment lost 1 base, leaving 8 bases of the junction unmatched. The germline V gene encodes CDR1 SGHAT and CDR2 FQNNGV. The chain links TRBV11-2 to TRBJ1-4; 11 bases fit TRBD1. The receptor was derived from a human patient who received an intestinal transplant. The input for sequencing was alloreactive CD4+ T cells from a mixed lymphocyte reaction culture, taken before intestinal transplant. This sample's subset: CFSE-low proliferating T cells sorted from approximately six-day pre-transplant mixed lymphocyte reaction (GvH or HvG direction). CDR3 residues: CASSLGVGTGGVKLFF. The CDR3 DNA is TGTGCCAGCAGCTTAGGCGTTGGGACAGGGGGGGTAAAACTGTTTTTT.